The rows below give T cell receptor beta chains drawn from one sample of a study of blood T cell repertoires in COVID-19. Only in-frame clones appear in the TCRdb table, and some are missing; sequencing was by immunoSEQ multiplex PCR. The sample lists over 45,000 clones, 80% to 85% seen once, with about 59% in the top ten. What was sequenced was peripheral blood. The receptors shown here come from a man in his 70s with acute or convalescent COVID-19. Both conserved end residues are part of each CDR3. The order of the fields is J gene, D gene, V gene, clone size, CDR3 DNA, CDR3 protein. A D gene is named only where the DNA matches it firmly. Size tells how often a clone was seen (once, few, many) or the class of an expanded clone, and some rows leave it out.

j_gene: TRBJ1-1; d_gene: NA; v_gene: TRBV5-1; abundance: few; CDR3nt: TGCGCCAGCAGCCCCGCGAGAGGGCGCCGGGGAATGAACACTGAAGCTTTCTTT; CDR3aa: CASSPARGRRGMNTEAFF
j_gene: TRBJ1-5; d_gene: NA; v_gene: TRBV2; abundance: NA; CDR3nt: TGTGCCAGCAGTCCCCCAGGTGCCCCCTCGCTACGGCCCCAGCATTTT; CDR3aa: CASSPPGAPSLRPQHF
j_gene: TRBJ2-1; d_gene: TRBD2; v_gene: TRBV6-2/TRBV6-3; abundance: large; CDR3nt: TGTGCCAGCAGTTGGACTAGCAATGAGCAGTTCTTC; CDR3aa: CASSWTSNEQFF
j_gene: TRBJ1-1; d_gene: NA; v_gene: TRBV6-2/TRBV6-3; abundance: NA; CDR3nt: TGTGCCAGCAGCCTGACAAGGGGCCCGAACACTGAAGCTTTCTTT; CDR3aa: CASSLTRGPNTEAFF
j_gene: TRBJ2-2; d_gene: TRBD2; v_gene: TRBV30; abundance: few; CDR3nt: TGTGCCTGGGGAGTCGGCTACGGGACTAGTTGGGCCGGGGAGCTGTTTTTT; CDR3aa: CAWGVGYGTSWAGELFF
j_gene: TRBJ1-3; d_gene: TRBD1; v_gene: TRBV19; abundance: NA; CDR3nt: TGTGCCAGTACTCCCAGGGGGCCTGGAAACACCATATATTTT; CDR3aa: CASTPRGPGNTIYF
j_gene: TRBJ1-5; d_gene: NA; v_gene: TRBV6-5; abundance: NA; CDR3nt: TGTGCCAGCAGAGCCTCAGGGATTCAGCCCCAGCATTTT; CDR3aa: CASRASGIQPQHF
j_gene: TRBJ2-3; d_gene: NA; v_gene: TRBV7-3; abundance: NA; CDR3nt: TGTGCCAGCAGCTTGACTACCTTCGACACAGATACGCAGTATTTT; CDR3aa: CASSLTTFDTDTQYF
j_gene: TRBJ1-4; d_gene: TRBD1; v_gene: TRBV10-3; abundance: NA; CDR3nt: TGTGCCACCGGTGGGACAGGGGGGTTAACTAATGAAAAACTGTTTTTT; CDR3aa: CATGGTGGLTNEKLFF
j_gene: TRBJ1-1; d_gene: NA; v_gene: TRBV19; abundance: once; CDR3nt: TGTGCCAGTAAAGTGGACAGCAGCTGGTGGGCTTTCTTT; CDR3aa: CASKVDSSWWAFF
j_gene: TRBJ2-1; d_gene: TRBD2; v_gene: TRBV27; abundance: NA; CDR3nt: TGTGCCAGCAGTAAGACTAGCGGGAATATCTACAATGAGCAGTTCTTC; CDR3aa: CASSKTSGNIYNEQFF
j_gene: TRBJ1-2; d_gene: NA; v_gene: TRBV5-1; abundance: few; CDR3nt: TGCGCCAGCAGCTTGGACGATGAGTATGGCTACACCTTC; CDR3aa: CASSLDDEYGYTF
j_gene: TRBJ1-6; d_gene: NA; v_gene: TRBV6-5; abundance: NA; CDR3nt: TGTGCCAGCAGTTCCGGGACTGGACCACCCCTCCACTTT; CDR3aa: CASSSGTGPPLHF
j_gene: TRBJ1-1; d_gene: TRBD1; v_gene: TRBV7-3; abundance: NA; CDR3nt: TGTGCCAGCAGCCGTCATACAGGGGACCCTGAAGCTTTCTTT; CDR3aa: CASSRHTGDPEAFF
j_gene: TRBJ2-5; d_gene: NA; v_gene: TRBV19; abundance: NA; CDR3nt: TGTGCCAGTAGTGAGTCAGGTCAAGAGACCCAGTACTTC; CDR3aa: CASSESGQETQYF
j_gene: TRBJ2-7; d_gene: TRBD1; v_gene: TRBV6-5; abundance: NA; CDR3nt: TGTGCCACGGGACAGTCGTATCGCGAGCAGTACTTC; CDR3aa: CATGQSYREQYF
j_gene: TRBJ2-2; d_gene: NA; v_gene: TRBV10-3; abundance: NA; CDR3nt: TGTGCCATCAGAAAGGGACAAACGAACACCGGGGAGCTGTTTTTT; CDR3aa: CAIRKGQTNTGELFF
j_gene: TRBJ1-2; d_gene: NA; v_gene: TRBV20-1; abundance: NA; CDR3nt: TGCAGTGCTAACACTAACTATGGCTACACCTTC; CDR3aa: CSANTNYGYTF
j_gene: TRBJ2-1; d_gene: TRBD2; v_gene: TRBV6-2/TRBV6-3; abundance: NA; CDR3nt: TGTGCCAGCAGCCCTAGCGGGGCTGGGGGGGGTTCCTACAATGAGCAGTTCTTC; CDR3aa: CASSPSGAGGGSYNEQFF
j_gene: TRBJ2-3; d_gene: NA; v_gene: TRBV7-9; abundance: NA; CDR3nt: TGTGCCAGCAGCTTAGAGCCAGATACGCAGTATTTT; CDR3aa: CASSLEPDTQYF
j_gene: TRBJ1-2; d_gene: NA; v_gene: TRBV18; abundance: NA; CDR3nt: TGTGCCAGCTCACCAACAGGGAACGGCGCCTATGGCTACACCTTC; CDR3aa: CASSPTGNGAYGYTF
j_gene: TRBJ1-5; d_gene: NA; v_gene: TRBV19; abundance: NA; CDR3nt: TGTGCCAGTAGTCCCGACCCGCCAGGGGCCGATAGCAATCAGCCCCAGCATTTT; CDR3aa: CASSPDPPGADSNQPQHF
j_gene: TRBJ2-7; d_gene: NA; v_gene: TRBV20-1; abundance: NA; CDR3nt: TGCAGTGCTAGGGGCAGCTACGAGCAGTACTTC; CDR3aa: CSARGSYEQYF
j_gene: TRBJ1-3; d_gene: TRBD1; v_gene: TRBV7-2; abundance: once; CDR3nt: TGTGCCAGCAGCCGTACCGGGACAGGGTTTGGAAACACCATATATTTT; CDR3aa: CASSRTGTGFGNTIYF
j_gene: TRBJ2-1; d_gene: TRBD2; v_gene: TRBV6-2/TRBV6-3; abundance: NA; CDR3nt: TGTGCCAGCAGTAACCAAGGACTAGCGGGGTCCTTCAAAGACTACAATGAGCAGTTCTTC; CDR3aa: CASSNQGLAGSFKDYNEQFF
j_gene: TRBJ1-2; d_gene: NA; v_gene: TRBV30; abundance: NA; CDR3nt: TGTGCCTGGAGTGCTGGGCGGGGTCGGGGCTACACCTTC; CDR3aa: CAWSAGRGRGYTF
j_gene: TRBJ1-1; d_gene: NA; v_gene: TRBV10-1; abundance: few; CDR3nt: TGCGCCAGCAGGGACAGCATGAACACTGAAGCTTTCTTT; CDR3aa: CASRDSMNTEAFF
j_gene: TRBJ2-7; d_gene: NA; v_gene: TRBV29-1; abundance: NA; CDR3nt: TGCAGCGTCCTACTAATACCCTACGAGCAGTACTTC; CDR3aa: CSVLLIPYEQYF
j_gene: TRBJ1-2; d_gene: NA; v_gene: TRBV6-5; abundance: NA; CDR3nt: TGTGCCAGCACGGGGGGCTCACCCTATGGCTACACCTTC; CDR3aa: CASTGGSPYGYTF
j_gene: TRBJ1-1; d_gene: NA; v_gene: TRBV3-1/TRBV3-2; abundance: NA; CDR3nt: TGTGCCAGCAGCCAAGATCTCGCGGGTACCCGGAAAGCTTTCTTT; CDR3aa: CASSQDLAGTRKAFF
j_gene: TRBJ1-2; d_gene: TRBD1; v_gene: TRBV5-1; abundance: NA; CDR3nt: TGCGCCAGCAGCTTGGCCCCGGGAGGGGGCGCAGACTATGGCTACACCTTC; CDR3aa: CASSLAPGGGADYGYTF
j_gene: TRBJ1-1; d_gene: NA; v_gene: TRBV19; abundance: NA; CDR3nt: TGTGCCAGTAGTGCGTCGGGGACTGAAGCTTTCTTT; CDR3aa: CASSASGTEAFF